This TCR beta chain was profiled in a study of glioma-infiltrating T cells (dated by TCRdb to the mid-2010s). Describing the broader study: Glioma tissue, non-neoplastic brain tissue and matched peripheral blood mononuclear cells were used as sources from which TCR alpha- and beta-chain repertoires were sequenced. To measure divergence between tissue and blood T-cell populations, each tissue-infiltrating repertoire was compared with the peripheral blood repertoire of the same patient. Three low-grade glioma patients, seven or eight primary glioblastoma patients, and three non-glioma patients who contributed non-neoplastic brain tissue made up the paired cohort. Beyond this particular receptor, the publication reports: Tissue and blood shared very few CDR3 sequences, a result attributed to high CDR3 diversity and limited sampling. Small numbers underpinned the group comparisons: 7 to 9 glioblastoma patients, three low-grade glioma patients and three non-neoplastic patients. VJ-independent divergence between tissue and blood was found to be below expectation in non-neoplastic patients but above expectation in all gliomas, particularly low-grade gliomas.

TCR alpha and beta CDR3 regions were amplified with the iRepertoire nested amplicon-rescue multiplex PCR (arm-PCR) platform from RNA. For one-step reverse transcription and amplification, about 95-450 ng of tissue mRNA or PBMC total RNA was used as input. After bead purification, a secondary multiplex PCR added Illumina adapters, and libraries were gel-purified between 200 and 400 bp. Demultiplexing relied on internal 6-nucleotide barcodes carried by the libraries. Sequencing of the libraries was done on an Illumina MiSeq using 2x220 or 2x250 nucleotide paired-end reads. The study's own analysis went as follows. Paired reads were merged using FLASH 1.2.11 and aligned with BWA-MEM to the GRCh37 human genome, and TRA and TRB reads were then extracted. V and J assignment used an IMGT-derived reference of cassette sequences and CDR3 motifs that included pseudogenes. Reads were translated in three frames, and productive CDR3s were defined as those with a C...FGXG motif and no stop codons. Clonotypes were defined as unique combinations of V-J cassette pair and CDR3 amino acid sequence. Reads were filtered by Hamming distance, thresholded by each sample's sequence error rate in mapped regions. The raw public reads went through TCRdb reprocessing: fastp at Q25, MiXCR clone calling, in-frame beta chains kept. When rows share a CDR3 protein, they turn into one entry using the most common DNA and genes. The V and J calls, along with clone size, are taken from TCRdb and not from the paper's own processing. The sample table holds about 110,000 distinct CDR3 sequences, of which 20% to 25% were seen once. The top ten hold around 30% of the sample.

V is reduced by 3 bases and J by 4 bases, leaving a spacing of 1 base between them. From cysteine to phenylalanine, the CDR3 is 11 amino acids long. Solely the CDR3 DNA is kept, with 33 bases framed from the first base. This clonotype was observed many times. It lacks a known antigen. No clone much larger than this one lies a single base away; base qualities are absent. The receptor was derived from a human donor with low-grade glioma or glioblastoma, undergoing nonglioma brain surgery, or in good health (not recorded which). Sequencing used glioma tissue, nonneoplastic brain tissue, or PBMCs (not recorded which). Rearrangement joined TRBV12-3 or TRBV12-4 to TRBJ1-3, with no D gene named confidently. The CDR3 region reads CASSLGNTIYF. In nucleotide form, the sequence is TGTGCCAGCAGTTTGGGAAACACCATATATTTT.